Sequencing of this TCR beta chain was carried out in a study of regulatory T cells in long-lasting Graves disease. Regarding time point: newly diagnosed GD, antithyroid drugs for less than 3 months. PBMCs were the source of the RNA used for TCR sequencing. This clonotype was found a few times. Its antigen is not known. Study-wide results and caveats: The number of shared public clonotypes was higher in persistent patients (about 2,700) than new patients (966).

Through Arm-PCR of CDR3 regions and iRepertoire HTBI primers, TCR beta libraries were built. Original handling: Across samples, around 60 TRBV and about 13 TRBJ segments were found. Each CDR3 protein is one row after TCRdb ran MiXCR on the multiplex PCR reads. The V and J calls were not made by the authors but by TCRdb's processing. In the table there are about 540,000 distinct CDR3 sequences, around an eighth of which are singletons. The germline gives CDR1 ENHRY, CDR2 SYGVKD. This CDR3 has 14 amino acids. V shed 9 bases and J shed 4 bases, with 19 bases lying between them. These data are also associated with another study on T cells in Graves' hyperthyroidism and ophthalmopathy. As that report states: No progression to ophthalmopathy during 18 months of follow-up defined stable disease.

This sequence joins TRBV10-3 and TRBJ2-7, with D maybe TRBD2 (5 bases). The origin of this receptor is a man aged 25-45 years with Graves disease. Sequencing used peripheral blood mononuclear cells (PBMCs), obtained at new diagnosis, from a patient treated with antithyroid drugs. For the CDR3, the DNA is TGTGCCATTGCCACTAGACCGACGCTTTACGAGCAGTACTTC. This codes for CAIATRPTLYEQYF.